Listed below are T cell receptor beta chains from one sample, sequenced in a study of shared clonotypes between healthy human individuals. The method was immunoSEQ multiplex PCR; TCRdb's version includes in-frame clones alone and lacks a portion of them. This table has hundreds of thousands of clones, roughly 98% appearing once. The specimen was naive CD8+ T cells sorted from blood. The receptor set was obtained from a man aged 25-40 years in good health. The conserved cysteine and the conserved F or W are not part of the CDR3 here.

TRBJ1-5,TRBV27,ASSPIGEGQPQH
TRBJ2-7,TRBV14,ATGRGGSAYEQY
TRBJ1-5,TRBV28,ASSQLGLYQPQH
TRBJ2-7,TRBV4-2,ASSLGQGPYEQY
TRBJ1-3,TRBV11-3,ASSLEPQDTIY
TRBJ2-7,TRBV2,ASSETSGRSSYEQY
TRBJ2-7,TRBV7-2,ASSLALFIERDYEQY
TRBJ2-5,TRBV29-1,SVLAGGDQETQY
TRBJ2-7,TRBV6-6,ASSFNADYEQY
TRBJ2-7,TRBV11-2,ASSSRSGQQTYEQY
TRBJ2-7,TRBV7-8,ASGRTGGSYEQY
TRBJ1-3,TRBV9,ASSGTDGNTIY
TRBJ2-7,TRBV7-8,ASSSLGEGYEQY
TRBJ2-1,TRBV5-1,ASSSSGRAGNEQF
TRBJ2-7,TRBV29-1,SGTGTGGEQY
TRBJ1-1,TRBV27,ASSLGRNTEAF
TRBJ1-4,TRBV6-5,ASSYSTGGGEKLF
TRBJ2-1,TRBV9,ASSASGTNNEQF